The subject of this entry is one T cell receptor (beta chain). Its cognate antigen is unknown. This sample was taken from a study of T cell responses to AZD1222 COVID-19 vaccine. Here immunoSEQ multiplex PCR was the method, and the copy in TCRdb shows in-frame clones only, minus some. The data contain tens of thousands of clones, roughly 90% of them seen just once; the ten biggest clones take up roughly 5.1%. The study's findings and limits: Two AZD1222 administrations were followed by greater Spike-specific TCR breadth and depth. As reported, nearly half of all spike-specific TCRs target variant regions that are unmutated.

V was shortened by 7 bases and J by 7 bases, with 17 bases between the two germline ends. CDR3 size: 13 residues. The germline V gene has CDR1 LNHDA and CDR2 SQIVND (reference sequence). The sequence came from an adult in good health. The sample was peripheral blood, taken on day 0 of MenACWY control vaccination. The V and J genes are TRBV19 and TRBJ2-7; D call uncertain. CDR3 DNA: TGTGCCAGTACCTCCTATCTCTCTACAGAGCAGTACTTC. Amino acid sequence: CASTSYLSTEQYF. The full variable domain, rest sourced from reference TRBV19 and TRBJ2-7, is DGGITQSPKYLFRKEGQNVTLSCEQNLNHDAMYWYRQDPGQGLRLIYYSQIVNDFQKGDIAEGYSVSREKKESFPLTVTSAQKNPTAFYLCASTSYLSTEQYFGPGTRLTVT.